This T cell receptor beta chain is from a study of early T cells in non-severe SARS-CoV-2 infection. On the study more broadly: Alpha and beta chains were unpaired, from unsorted whole-blood bulk RNA.

In its sample, this clonotype was seen many times. V was pared by 5 bases and J by 5 bases, with 7 bases between. CDR1 and CDR2 from the germline V gene are MDHEN and SYDVKM. This CDR3 has 11 amino acids. One entry per CDR3 protein, called by TCRdb with MiXCR from the 5' RACE reads. Of about 60,000 distinct CDR3 sequences listed, more than 8.5% are singletons. The chain recombines TRBV28 with TRBJ2-7; unclear D gene. The sequence derives from an adult who was a healthcare worker with PCR-confirmed SARS-CoV-2 infection or an uninfected control (not recorded which). What was sequenced was whole blood. CDR3 in amino acids: CASSADDEQYF. The CDR3 bases are TGTGCCAGCAGTGCGGATGACGAGCAGTACTTC.